The table lists the clone carrying this T cell receptor (beta chain) with a few counts. What it recognizes is unknown. V was shortened by 4 bases and J by 9 bases, with 10 bases between the two germline ends. Germline values: CDR1 SNHLY, CDR2 FYNNEI. The CDR3 covers 12 residues. This sample is part of a study of T cells after yellow fever vaccination. Universal primer sites and UMIs were introduced during 5'RACE template-switching synthesis of TCR cDNA. Each CDR3 protein is one row after TCRdb ran MiXCR on the 5' RACE reads. The sample holds just over 250,000 distinct CDR3 sequences; roughly 5% are singletons and the top ten take more than 3%. General study results and limits: Among all clonotypes, a small share was observed in both CD4 and CD8 compartments. Most primary-vaccination clones reappeared after the booster (96% CD4, approximately 88% CD8).

This receptor was taken from a young man who received the YFV17D yellow fever vaccine. Material: CD4+ T cells sorted from PBMCs, obtained on the day of the yellow fever booster vaccination. The chain couples TRBV2 to TRBJ2-1; D not certain. The CDR3 loop is CASSGPPGEQFF. For the CDR3, the DNA is TGTGCCAGCAGTGGGCCGCCCGGTGAGCAGTTCTTC. The full variable domain, rest sourced from reference TRBV2 and TRBJ2-1, is EPEVTQTPSHQVTQMGQEVILRCVPISNHLYFYWYRQILGQKVEFLVSFYNNEISEKSEIFDDQFSVERPDGSNFTLKIRSTKLEDSAMYFCASSGPPGEQFFGPGTRLTVL.